These 16 T cell receptor beta chains came from one sample sequenced in a study of memory CD4+ T cells and cytomegalovirus serostatus. The sort gate was single viable CD3+CD4+CD8-CD45RO+ cells for memory CD4+ T cells. Data came from immunoSEQ multiplex PCR; TCRdb stores just in-frame clones and leaves some out. The sample holds some 65,000 clones; about three quarters are singletons and the top ten take less than 0.6%. The sequenced sample consisted of memory CD4+ T cells from blood. These receptor sequences come from an adult in good health and CMV-seronegative. Some clones in this sample may be carry-over from other donors' samples.

The chain links TRBV19 to TRBJ1-1; 8 bases are shared with TRBD1. Looked up from germline, CDR1 is LNHDA and CDR2 is SQIVND (reference sequence). Trimming took 7 bases from V and 1 from J; bases not matched to a gene: 11. The CDR3 consists of 16 residues. DNA for the CDR3: TGTGCCAGTAACCCAACCAGGGGGCGACGGAACACTGAAGCTTTCTTT. Translating gives CASNPTRGRRNTEAFF.

The V and J genes are TRBV7-9 and TRBJ2-7, with a tentative D call TRBD2 (7 bases). Deletions cut 5 bases from V and 6 bases from J, with 20 bases between. The CDR3 sequence is 15 residues long. Germline CDR1 SEHNR, CDR2 FQNEAQ (reference sequence). The CDR3 loop is CASSPRGAGKVEQYF. CDR3 bases: TGTGCCAGCAGCCCACGGGGGGCAGGGAAGGTCGAGCAGTACTTC.

The table lists this clone with a count of one. V is TRBV7-2 and J is TRBJ2-6; D might be TRBD1 or TRBD2, each matching 5 bases. V lost 1 base and J 0 bases, leaving 7 bases between the germline ends. Germline V lookup: CDR1 SGHTA, CDR2 FQGNSA. CDR3 length equals 16 residues. The DNA of the CDR3 is TGTGCCAGCAGCTTAGGGGGGTCCTCTGGGGCCAACGTCCTGACTTTC. Protein sequence: CASSLGGSSGANVLTF.

In this sample, this clone turned up a few times. The chain employs TRBV18 and TRBJ2-6; TRBD1 might be the D (5 bases). Germline assignment: CDR1 KGHSH and CDR2 LQKENI. V lost 1 base, J lost 1 base, and 5 bases lay in between. CDR3 length: 15 residues. The chain's CDR3 is CASSPQGSGANVLTF. CDR3 in DNA: TGTGCCAGCTCACCACAGGGGTCTGGGGCCAACGTCCTGACTTTC.

The rearrangement joins TRBV7-9 to TRBJ2-2; 11 positions match TRBD2. The CDR3 loop spans 16 amino acids. Looked up from germline, CDR1 is SEHNR and CDR2 is FQNEAQ (reference sequence). J was trimmed by 3 bases and V by 5 bases; bases with no gene match: 5. CDR3 nucleotide sequence: TGTGCCAGCAGCCCCCGACTAGCGGGGTACACCGGGGAGCTGTTTTTT. It translates to CASSPRLAGYTGELFF.

The V call is TRBV30, the J call TRBJ1-2; a possible D gene is TRBD1 (5 bases). The CDR3 loop spans 13 amino acids. Germline V gives CDR1 GTSNPN, CDR2 SVGIG (reference sequence). Trimming removed 2 bases from V and 2 bases from J, with 9 bases in between. CDR3 residues: CAWSPQGNYGYTF. In DNA, the CDR3 is TGTGCCTGGAGTCCCCAGGGCAACTATGGCTACACCTTC.

The chain uses TRBV7-2 and TRBJ1-1, with D possibly matching TRBD1 (5 bases). The ends were cut back, 5 bases at V and 9 bases at J, with 10 bases in the middle. Germline loops: CDR1 SGHTA, CDR2 FQGNSA. The CDR3 has 11 amino acids. The CDR3 nucleotides read TGTGCCAGCAGCACTAGACAGAAAGCTTTCTTT. It yields the protein CASSTRQKAFF.

The chain has TRBV28 and TRBJ1-1; no definite D call. Trimming pared 8 bases from V and 4 bases from J, leaving 8 bases between. The CDR3 length is 11 residues. Germline values: CDR1 MDHEN, CDR2 SYDVKM. DNA of the CDR3: TGTGCCAGCGCATGGAGCACTGAAGCTTTCTTT. As protein: CASAWSTEAFF.

The V and J genes are TRBV4-3 and TRBJ2-5; D uncertain. CDR1 and CDR2 (germline): LGHNA, YSLEER. The CDR3 runs to 13 residues. Trimming pared 0 bases from V and 4 bases from J, leaving 6 bases between. CDR3 protein: CASSQDQRETQYF. DNA of the CDR3: TGCGCCAGCAGCCAAGACCAGCGAGAGACCCAGTACTTC.

In its sample, this clone was seen once. The chain carries TRBV5-5 and TRBJ1-1; possibly TRBD1 for D (6 bases). The V end was cut by 1 base, the J end by 6 bases, with 16 bases between. The length of the CDR3 is 15 residues. CDR1 and CDR2 (germline): SGHKS, YYEKEE (reference sequence). CDR3 sequence reads: CASSLSNRVESEAFF. The CDR3 DNA sequence: TGTGCCAGCAGCTTGTCCAACAGGGTAGAATCTGAAGCTTTCTTT. The variable domain in full, with the rest retrieved from reference TRBV5-5 and TRBJ1-1, is DAGVTQSPTHLIKTRGQQVTLRCSPISGHKSVSWYQQVLGQGPQFIFQYYEKEERGRGNFPDRFSARQFPNYSSELNVNALLLGDSALYLCASSLSNRVESEAFFGQGTRLTVV.

This rearrangement joins TRBV7-2 to TRBJ2-3; TRBD2 aligns across 11 bases. Germline assignment: CDR1 SGHTA and CDR2 FQGNSA. V gave up 4 bases and J gave up 1 base; unmatched junction bases: 4. The CDR3 spans 16 residues. The CDR3 here is CASSSQLAGGTDTQYF. Here the CDR3 DNA reads TGTGCCAGCAGCTCTCAACTAGCGGGGGGCACAGATACGCAGTATTTT.

This chain links TRBV30 with TRBJ1-1; the D gene is possibly TRBD1 (6 bases). CDR3 length: 14 residues. Germline CDR1 reads GTSNPN; CDR2 reads SVGIG (reference sequence). V was pared by 1 base and J by 0 bases, with 9 bases between. This CDR3 is CAWSGGLMNTEAFF. In DNA form, the CDR3 reads TGTGCCTGGAGTGGGGGGCTGATGAACACTGAAGCTTTCTTT.

The V and J genes are TRBV7-2 and TRBJ2-5; a weak D match, TRBD2 (6 bases). The CDR3 runs to 13 residues. The germline V and J ends were trimmed by 5 bases and 4 bases, with 11 bases remaining between them. Germline V gene data show CDR1 as SGHTA and CDR2 as FQGNSA. This CDR3 is CASSRKAGETQYF. The DNA for the CDR3 is TGTGCCAGCAGCAGGAAAGCGGGAGAGACCCAGTACTTC.

This chain links TRBV5-1 with TRBJ2-7; the D is unclear. The CDR3 sequence is 16 residues long. From germline, CDR1 is SGHRS and CDR2 YFSETQ. Trimming shortened V by 1 base and J by 4 bases, and 18 bases separated the two germline ends. DNA for the CDR3: TGCGCCAGCAGCTTGTTAATGTGGGGTGGTCAATACGAGCAGTACTTC. Protein sequence: CASSLLMWGGQYEQYF.

This clone was observed a few times. The rearrangement uses TRBV7-2 and TRBJ2-5; 9 nucleotides match TRBD2. The CDR3 extends over 15 amino acids. Per the germline V gene, CDR1 is SGHTA and CDR2 is FQGNSA. Unmatched junction bases numbered 5, after V lost 4 bases and J lost 2 bases. CDR3 residues: CASSYVAGDQETQYF. The CDR3 nucleotides are TGTGCCAGCAGCTATGTAGCGGGAGATCAAGAGACCCAGTACTTC.

The V call is TRBV4-3, the J call TRBJ2-3, with TRBD2 matching 8 bases. The CDR3 loop spans 18 amino acids. The trim removed 0 bases at V and 1 base at J, leaving 9 bases unmatched. Germline V lookup: CDR1 LGHNA, CDR2 YSLEER. The CDR3 nucleotides read TGCGCCAGCAGCCAAGAAGCCTGGCGGGGGGCGGGCACAGATACGCAGTATTTT. Amino acid sequence: CASSQEAWRGAGTDTQYF.